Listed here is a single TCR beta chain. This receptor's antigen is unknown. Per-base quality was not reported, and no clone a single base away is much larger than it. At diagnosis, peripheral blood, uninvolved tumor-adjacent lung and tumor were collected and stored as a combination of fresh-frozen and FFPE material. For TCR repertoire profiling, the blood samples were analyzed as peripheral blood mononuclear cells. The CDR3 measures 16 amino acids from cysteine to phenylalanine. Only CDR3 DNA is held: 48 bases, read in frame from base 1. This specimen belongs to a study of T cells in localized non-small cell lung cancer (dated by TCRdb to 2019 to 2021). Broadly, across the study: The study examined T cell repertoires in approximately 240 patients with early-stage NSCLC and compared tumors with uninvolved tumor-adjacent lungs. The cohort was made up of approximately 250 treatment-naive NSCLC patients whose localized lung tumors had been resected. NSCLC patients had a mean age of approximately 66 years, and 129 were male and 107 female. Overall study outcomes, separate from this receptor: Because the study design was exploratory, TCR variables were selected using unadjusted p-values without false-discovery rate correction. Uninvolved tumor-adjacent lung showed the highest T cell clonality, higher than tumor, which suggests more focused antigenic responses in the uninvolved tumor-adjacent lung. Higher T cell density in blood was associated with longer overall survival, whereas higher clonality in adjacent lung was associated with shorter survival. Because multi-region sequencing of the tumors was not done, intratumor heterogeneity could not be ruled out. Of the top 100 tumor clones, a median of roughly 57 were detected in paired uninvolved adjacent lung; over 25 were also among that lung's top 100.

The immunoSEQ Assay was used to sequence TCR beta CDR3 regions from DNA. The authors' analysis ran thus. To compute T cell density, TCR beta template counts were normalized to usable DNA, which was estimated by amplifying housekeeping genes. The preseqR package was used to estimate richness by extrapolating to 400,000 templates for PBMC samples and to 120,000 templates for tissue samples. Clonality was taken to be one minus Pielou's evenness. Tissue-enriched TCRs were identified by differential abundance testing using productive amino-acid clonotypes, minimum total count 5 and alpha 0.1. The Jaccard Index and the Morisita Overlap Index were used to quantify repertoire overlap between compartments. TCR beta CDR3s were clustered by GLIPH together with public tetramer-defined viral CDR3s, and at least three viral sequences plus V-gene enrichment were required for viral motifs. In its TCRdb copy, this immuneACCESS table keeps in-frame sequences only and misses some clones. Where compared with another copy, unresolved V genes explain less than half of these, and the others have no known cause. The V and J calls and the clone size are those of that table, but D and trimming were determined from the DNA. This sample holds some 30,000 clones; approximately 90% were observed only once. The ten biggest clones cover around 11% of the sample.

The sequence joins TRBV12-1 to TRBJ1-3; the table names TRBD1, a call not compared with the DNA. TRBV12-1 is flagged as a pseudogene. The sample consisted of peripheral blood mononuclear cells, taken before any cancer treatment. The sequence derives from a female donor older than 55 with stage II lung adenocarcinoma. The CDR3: CASNFVRDRGDLTIYF. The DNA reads TGTGCCAGCAACTTCGTCCGGGACAGGGGGGATTTGACCATATATTTT.